Each of the 15 T cell receptor beta chains below was sequenced from the same sample in a study of a mutant IDH1 vaccine in newly diagnosed glioma. The repertoire was sequenced with immunoSEQ multiplex PCR; TCRdb's copy has only in-frame clones and lacks some. This table has roughly 110,000 clones, around 90% appearing once. Their cognate antigens are unknown. Stated time point: week 11, during vaccination. Topical imiquimod accompanied each vaccine dose, which consisted of 300 ug of mutant IDH1 20-mer peptide. The sample was PBMCs, taken from a glioma patient whose treatment included an IDH1 peptide vaccine. Source of these receptors: a woman in her forties or fifties with glioma.

This chain uses TRBV7-8 with TRBJ2-5; tentatively, D is TRBD1 (6 bases). Trimming removed 2 bases from V and 1 base from J, with 8 bases in between. CDR1 is SGHVS, CDR2 FQNEAQ, per germline. CDR3 length: 14 amino acids. The CDR3 sequence: CASSLTGTQETQYF. The DNA for the CDR3 is TGTGCCAGCAGCTTAACAGGGACCCAAGAGACCCAGTACTTC.

V is TRBV23-1 and J is TRBJ2-7, with TRBD1 as a possible D gene (5 bases). TRBV23-1 is placed among ORFs of uncertain function. Trimming shortened V by 2 bases and J by 2 bases, and 16 bases separated the two germline ends. This CDR3 region has 16 residues. This CDR3 reads CASSQTDRLLPYEQYF. CDR3 sequence (DNA): TGCGCCAGCAGTCAAACCGACAGACTCCTACCCTACGAGCAGTACTTC.

The genes are TRBV19 and TRBJ2-1, with TRBD2 matching 12 bases. Germline trimming cut 6 bases from V and 4 bases from J; bases unmatched to any gene: 1. This CDR3 comprises 14 residues. In germline, CDR1 is LNHDA, CDR2 SQIVND (reference sequence). CDR3 coding DNA: TGTGCCAGTAGACTAGCGGGAGGATACAATGAGCAGTTCTTC. Protein product: CASRLAGGYNEQFF. The full variable domain, rest sourced from reference TRBV19 and TRBJ2-1, is DGGITQSPKYLFRKEGQNVTLSCEQNLNHDAMYWYRQDPGQGLRLIYYSQIVNDFQKGDIAEGYSVSREKKESFPLTVTSAQKNPTAFYLCASRLAGGYNEQFFGPGTRLTVL.

The CDR3 loop is CASSIIFSVGNTIYF. Written as DNA, the CDR3 is TGTGCCAGTAGTATTATTTTCTCAGTCGGGAACACCATATATTTT. This chain connects TRBV19 to TRBJ1-3; the D is unclear. Between the trimmed V and J ends, which lost 3 bases and 7 bases, there was a span of 16 bases. Germline values: CDR1 LNHDA, CDR2 SQIVND (reference sequence). CDR3 length: 15 amino acids.

The chain recombines TRBV5-1 with TRBJ1-2, with 10 bases aligning to TRBD1. Germline CDR1 and CDR2: SGHRS and YFSETQ. The CDR3 is 15 amino acids. Losses at the gene ends were 1 base for V and 3 bases for J; bases not matched to a gene: 3. CDR3 in amino acids: CASSLTTGGYYGYTF. CDR3 DNA sequence: TGCGCCAGCAGCTTGACGACAGGGGGCTACTATGGCTACACCTTC.

V usage is TRBV27 and J usage is TRBJ1-2; tentative D call: TRBD1 (6 bases). The length of the CDR3 is 16 residues. Trimming left V 3 bases short and J 1 base short, with 15 bases between. The V gene's germline CDR1 is MNHEY and CDR2 SMNVEV (reference sequence). The CDR3 spells CASSFHAGHLNYGYTF. CDR3 coding DNA: TGTGCCAGCAGTTTCCACGCGGGACATCTTAACTATGGCTACACCTTC.

This clone came up a few times. The J gene is TRBJ1-1, the V gene TRBV10-3; tentatively, D is TRBD1 (5 bases). Per the germline V gene, CDR1 is ENHRY and CDR2 is SYGVKD. The CDR3 totals 13 residues. Trimming pared 7 bases from V and 1 base from J, leaving 10 bases between. CDR3 nucleotide sequence: TGTGCCATCACCTGGGGGGGGAACACTGAAGCTTTCTTT. Translated: CAITWGGNTEAFF.

The chain links TRBV25-1 to TRBJ2-1; D gene uncertain. CDR1 MGHDK and CDR2 SYGVNS come from the germline V gene. The CDR3 length is 17 residues. With 1 base removed from V and 0 bases from J, the gap between germline ends came to 13 bases. The CDR3 coding sequence is TGTGCCAGCAGTGAATTCGGACGGCCCAGCTCCTACAATGAGCAGTTCTTC. Residues: CASSEFGRPSSYNEQFF.

The chain recombines TRBV9 with TRBJ2-3; D is perhaps TRBD2 (6 bases). The CDR3 length is 15 residues. CDR1 SGDLS and CDR2 YYNGEE come from the germline V gene. V dropped 0 bases and J dropped 4 bases, with 12 bases sitting between them. The CDR3 DNA reads as TGTGCCAGCAGCGTAGCGGGAGAGAGGGCAGATACGCAGTATTTT. Its protein is CASSVAGERADTQYF. The full variable domain, its missing parts supplied by reference TRBV9 and TRBJ2-3, is DSGVTQTPKHLITATGQRVTLRCSPRSGDLSVYWYQQSLDQGLQFLIQYYNGEERAKGNILERFSAQQFPDLHSELNLSSLELGDSALYFCASSVAGERADTQYFGPGTRLTVL.

The chain is built from TRBV7-3 and TRBJ2-7, with D unclear. The CDR3 is made up of 13 amino acids. Germline V gene lookup returns CDR1 SGHTA and CDR2 FQGTGA. V gave up 10 bases and J gave up 0 bases, with 13 bases separating them. CDR3 sequence reads: CAMDPDCSYEQYF. The CDR3 nucleotides are TGTGCCATGGACCCTGACTGCTCCTACGAGCAGTACTTC.

The rearrangement joins TRBV9 to TRBJ1-2; 9 nucleotides line up with TRBD1. J was trimmed by 0 bases and V by 1 base; bases with no gene match: 4. The CDR3 sequence is 16 residues long. CDR1 and CDR2 from the germline V gene are SGDLS and YYNGEE. For the CDR3, the DNA is TGTGCCAGCAGCGTAACGGGGACAGGGCCTAACTATGGCTACACCTTC. It codes for CASSVTGTGPNYGYTF.

In nucleotides, the CDR3 is TGTGCCAGCAGCGTCCAGGGGAACCGACAAGAGACCCAGTACTTC. Translated: CASSVQGNRQETQYF. The chain carries TRBV9 and TRBJ2-5, with a possible D match to TRBD1 (6 bases). With 2 bases removed from V and 2 bases from J, the gap between germline ends came to 13 bases. CDR1 is SGDLS, CDR2 YYNGEE, per germline. CDR3 length: 15 amino acids.

The CDR3 DNA follows: TGTGCCAGTACCTACAGGGGGATACACCGGGGAGGGGAGCTGTTTTTT. It codes for CASTYRGIHRGGELFF. The chain carries TRBV19 and TRBJ2-2, with 8 bases identical to TRBD1. CDR3 length: 16 amino acids. Trimming at V came to 7 bases and at J to 8 bases, leaving 15 bases not matched to a gene. In germline, CDR1 is LNHDA, CDR2 SQIVND (reference sequence).

This clone showed up just once. The V gene is TRBV5-1, the J gene TRBJ1-6; D call uncertain. With 2 bases removed from V and 1 base from J, the gap between germline ends came to 1 base. Germline CDR1 and CDR2: SGHRS and YFSETQ. The CDR3 totals 13 residues. The CDR3 protein is CASSLSYNSPLHF. In DNA form, the CDR3 reads TGCGCCAGCAGCTTATCCTATAATTCACCCCTCCACTTT.

On this clone: The same CDR3 is also encoded by other DNA sequences in this sample. The chain combines TRBV27 with TRBJ2-7; D gene unclear. CDR3 size: 13 residues. Germline CDR1 is MNHEY and CDR2 is SMNVEV (reference sequence). V lost 3 bases to trimming and J lost 4 bases, with 10 bases between them. The CDR3 region has the DNA TGTGCCAGCAGTTTTGGAAGGTCTTACGAGCAGTACTTC. Its protein is CASSFGRSYEQYF.